A selection of T cell receptor beta chains follows, all from one sample in a study of PD-1 blockade in classical Hodgkin lymphoma. Method: immunoSEQ multiplex PCR; TCRdb's copy keeps in-frame clones and lacks some. This table holds under 40,000 clones, around four fifths found once. The sample in question was peripheral blood mononuclear cells (PBMCs), obtained before the fourth cycle of nivolumab. These receptors were obtained from a human donor with classical Hodgkin lymphoma. The CDR3 runs from the conserved cysteine through the conserved F or W. The D gene is left open where the match is weak. Size tells how often a clone was seen (once, few, many) or the class of an expanded clone, and some rows leave it out.

CDR3 | DNA | size | J | D | V
CASSLAHGNTIYF | TGTGCCAGCAGCTTAGCTCATGGAAACACCATATATTTT | - | TRBJ1-3 | - | TRBV7-2
CASSSGQGTYNEQFF | TGTGCCAGCAGTTCGGGACAGGGGACCTACAATGAGCAGTTCTTC | - | TRBJ2-1 | TRBD1 | TRBV6-5
CASSLVVSGGNEQFF | TGTGCCAGCAGCTTGGTTGTTAGCGGGGGCAATGAGCAGTTCTTC | - | TRBJ2-1 | TRBD2 | TRBV5-4
CASSLMGQGTGSPLHF | TGCGCCAGCAGCCTCATGGGGCAGGGGACGGGGTCACCCCTCCACTTT | - | TRBJ1-6 | - | TRBV4-3
CASSPGDLYGYTF | TGTGCCAGCTCACCAGGGGACCTCTATGGCTACACCTTC | few | TRBJ1-2 | - | TRBV18
CASSLKWRGEPYNEQFF | TGTGCCAGCAGCTTAAAATGGAGGGGGGAACCCTACAATGAGCAGTTCTTC | once | TRBJ2-1 | - | TRBV7-6
CASSQGGGGDPATTNEKLFF | TGTGCCAGCAGCCAAGGGGGTGGGGGGGACCCCGCTACAACTAATGAAAAACTGTTTTTT | - | TRBJ1-4 | - | TRBV4-2
CASSRTGTSTNEKLFF | TGTGCCAGCAGCCGAACTGGCACTTCAACTAATGAAAAACTGTTTTTT | - | TRBJ1-4 | - | TRBV28
CASSPSYGYEQYF | TGCGCCAGCAGCCCTAGTTACGGCTACGAGCAGTACTTC | - | TRBJ2-7 | - | TRBV4-3
CAWSVRGGSQPQHF | TGTGCCTGGAGTGTTCGAGGGGGAAGTCAGCCCCAGCATTTT | - | TRBJ1-5 | - | TRBV30
CASSVGYSYNEQFF | TGTGCCAGCTCCGTAGGGTACTCCTACAATGAGCAGTTCTTC | - | TRBJ2-1 | - | TRBV6-5
CASSRGEGTSTDTQYF | TGTGCCAGTAGTAGAGGGGAGGGAACTAGCACAGATACGCAGTATTTT | - | TRBJ2-3 | TRBD2 | TRBV19
CASSLAGVSSYNEQFF | TGTGCCAGCAGCTTAGCGGGGGTGAGCTCCTACAATGAGCAGTTCTTC | - | TRBJ2-1 | - | TRBV7-9
CASSLPTDGTGSYEQYF | TGTGCCAGCAGCTTACCTACTGACGGGACAGGGTCCTACGAGCAGTACTTC | few | TRBJ2-7 | TRBD1 | TRBV7-9
CAWSVQGAGNTIYF | TGTGCCTGGAGTGTACAGGGGGCTGGAAACACCATATATTTT | - | TRBJ1-3 | TRBD1 | TRBV30
CATSSSGGTTNTGELFF | TGTGCCACCAGCAGTAGCGGGGGGACGACGAACACCGGGGAGCTGTTTTTT | - | TRBJ2-2 | TRBD2 | TRBV15
CASSLRTGHNQPQHF | TGTGCCAGCAGTTTAAGGACAGGGCACAATCAGCCCCAGCATTTT | few | TRBJ1-5 | TRBD1 | TRBV27
CSAKLPKDGEAQYF | TGCAGCGCCAAGCTGCCAAAGGACGGAGAGGCGCAGTACTTC | once | TRBJ2-7 | - | TRBV29-1
CASSAYRDRAPYEQYF | TGTGCCAGTAGTGCGTACCGGGACCGAGCTCCCTACGAGCAGTACTTC | - | TRBJ2-7 | - | TRBV19
CASSPPRGRDGSYNEQFF | TGTGCCAGCTCACCACCGAGGGGCAGGGATGGATCCTACAATGAGCAGTTCTTC | few | TRBJ2-1 | - | TRBV18
CASSIARQGQPQHF | TGTGCCAGTAGTATAGCGAGGCAGGGCCAGCCCCAGCATTTT | - | TRBJ1-5 | - | TRBV19
CAVSLSSYNSPLHF | TGTGCCGTTTCGTTAAGCTCCTATAATTCACCCCTCCACTTT | few | TRBJ1-6 | - | TRBV6-5
CASSFLTGHGAAEQFF | TGTGCCAGCAGTTTCCTGACAGGACACGGGGCGGCTGAGCAGTTCTTC | few | TRBJ2-1 | - | TRBV27
CASKSFGGGSYEQYF | TGTGCCAGCAAATCGTTTGGGGGCGGATCCTACGAGCAGTACTTC | - | TRBJ2-7 | - | TRBV6-6
CASSVTGAPTGELFF | TGTGCCAGCAGCGTGACAGGGGCCCCCACCGGGGAGCTGTTTTTT | - | TRBJ2-2 | TRBD1 | TRBV7-3
CASSLGVSNNSPLHF | TGTGCCAGCAGCTTGGGGGTTTCGAATAATTCACCCCTCCACTTT | - | TRBJ1-6 | - | TRBV11-2
CACGRRPVSSNEQFF | TGTGCCTGCGGAAGGAGGCCAGTTTCTTCCAATGAGCAGTTCTTC | - | TRBJ2-1 | - | TRBV30
CASSIDGETQYF | TGTGCCAGTAGTATAGATGGAGAGACCCAGTACTTC | - | TRBJ2-5 | - | TRBV19
CASSVSGRRDTQYF | TGCGCCAGCAGTGTGTCGGGGCGCCGAGATACGCAGTATTTT | - | TRBJ2-3 | - | TRBV10-1
CASRTVLLGGREQYF | TGTGCCAGCAGGACCGTACTGTTAGGTGGGAGGGAGCAGTACTTC | - | TRBJ2-7 | - | TRBV5-6
CASTRQGHSYEQYF | TGTGCCAGCACTAGACAGGGCCACTCCTACGAGCAGTACTTC | - | TRBJ2-7 | TRBD1 | TRBV6-6
CASSFFSMNTEAFF | TGTGCCAGCAGCTTCTTCAGCATGAACACTGAAGCTTTCTTT | few | TRBJ1-1 | - | TRBV5-8
CASSFGTEHQETQYF | TGTGCCAGCAGCTTCGGGACAGAGCACCAAGAGACCCAGTACTTC | - | TRBJ2-5 | TRBD1 | TRBV7-9
CASSLDAWGTEAFF | TGTGCCAGCAGCTTAGATGCATGGGGGACTGAAGCTTTCTTT | - | TRBJ1-1 | - | TRBV7-2
CASSLGFARFEQYF | TGTGCCAGCAGCTTAGGGTTCGCCAGGTTTGAGCAGTACTTC | once | TRBJ2-7 | - | TRBV7-2
CSVVFGNNQPQHF | TGCAGCGTTGTCTTTGGAAACAATCAGCCCCAGCATTTT | - | TRBJ1-5 | - | TRBV29-1
CASSRRPPKLPYEQYF | TGTGCCAGCAGCCGCCGGCCGCCAAAGCTGCCCTACGAGCAGTACTTC | once | TRBJ2-7 | - | TRBV7-2
CASSLGADQPQHF | TGTGCCAGCAGCTTGGGGGCCGATCAGCCCCAGCATTTT | - | TRBJ1-5 | - | TRBV5-4
CASSLGTRSEQYF | TGCGCCAGCAGCTTAGGGACCCGTAGCGAGCAGTACTTC | few | TRBJ2-7 | - | TRBV5-1
CAISEQAANYGYTF | TGTGCCATCAGCGAACAGGCAGCTAACTATGGCTACACCTTC | - | TRBJ1-2 | - | TRBV10-3
CASSHRTGGHTEAFF | TGTGCCAGCAGCCATCGGACAGGGGGCCACACTGAAGCTTTCTTT | many | TRBJ1-1 | TRBD1 | TRBV7-8
CASSFFSSGWGYTF | TGTGCCAGCAGTTTTTTCTCGAGCGGATGGGGCTACACCTTC | few | TRBJ1-2 | - | TRBV27
CASSLGGAGQPQHF | TGTGCCAGCAGCTTGGGGGGGGCAGGACAGCCCCAGCATTTT | - | TRBJ1-5 | - | TRBV5-6
CASSLDSLYYEQYF | TGTGCCAGCAGCTTGGATTCTCTATACTACGAGCAGTACTTC | - | TRBJ2-7 | - | TRBV5-6
CASSARVGETQYF | TGTGCCAGCAGTGCTAGGGTAGGAGAGACCCAGTACTTC | - | TRBJ2-5 | - | TRBV2
CASSPIGSTNEQYF | TGTGCCAGCTCACCAATTGGTTCCACCAACGAGCAGTACTTC | - | TRBJ2-7 | - | TRBV18
CASSQDGNYGYTF | TGTGCCAGCAGCCAGGACGGAAACTATGGCTACACCTTC | once | TRBJ1-2 | - | TRBV7-2
CASSPRTLGKLFF | TGTGCCAGCTCACCTCGGACATTGGGAAAACTGTTTTTT | - | TRBJ1-4 | - | TRBV18
CSVGRGSFQETQYF | TGCAGCGTTGGAAGGGGTTCTTTCCAAGAGACCCAGTACTTC | - | TRBJ2-5 | - | TRBV29-1
CASSQDRLAGGISGANVLTF | TGCGCCAGCAGCCAGGATCGCCTAGCGGGGGGGATCTCTGGGGCCAACGTCCTGACTTTC | - | TRBJ2-6 | TRBD2 | TRBV4-1
CSVVAPGRRGRNTEAFF | TGCAGCGTTGTAGCCCCGGGACGAAGGGGTCGGAACACTGAAGCTTTCTTT | few | TRBJ1-1 | - | TRBV29-1
CASSLTGERNQPQHF | TGTGCCAGCAGTTTAACAGGAGAACGCAATCAGCCCCAGCATTTT | - | TRBJ1-5 | - | TRBV6-5
CASSTTNPSPGYTF | TGTGCCAGCAGTACGACAAACCCCTCCCCTGGCTACACCTTC | - | TRBJ1-2 | - | TRBV6-6
CASGLVSRFGGTTNTGELFF | TGTGCTAGTGGTTTGGTTTCGAGATTTGGGGGGACTACGAACACCGGGGAGCTGTTTTTT | - | TRBJ2-2 | TRBD2 | TRBV12-5
CASSWGTGTYEQYF | TGTGCCAGCAGCTGGGGGACAGGTACCTACGAGCAGTACTTC | - | TRBJ2-7 | TRBD1 | TRBV5-8
CASSPLRGGSTDTQYF | TGTGCCAGCTCACCACTGCGGGGGGGTAGCACAGATACGCAGTATTTT | - | TRBJ2-3 | TRBD2 | TRBV18
CASRGVGQGLAEAFF | TGTGCCAGCAGGGGGGTGGGACAGGGGTTAGCTGAAGCTTTCTTT | - | TRBJ1-1 | TRBD1 | TRBV6-1
CASSLLSNTEAFF | TGTGCCAGCAGCTTGCTTTCGAACACTGAAGCTTTCTTT | - | TRBJ1-1 | - | TRBV5-4
CAIRQGGDEQFF | TGTGCCATTAGACAGGGAGGCGATGAGCAGTTCTTC | - | TRBJ2-1 | - | TRBV10-3